This T cell receptor beta chain stems from a study of identical twins. Study-wide findings and caveats: Part of the zero-insertion signal could reflect confounding by invariant MAIT and iNKT cells. Where out-of-frame alpha sequences were twin-shared, they showed excess low generation probability. Conclusions rested on cross-sectional statistics rather than following the same donors.

The CDR3 sequence is 15 residues long. Trimming pared 5 bases from V and 4 bases from J, leaving 17 bases between. Germline CDR1 and CDR2: SEHNR and FQNEAQ (reference sequence). The authors used template switching to add a universal primer site and gave cDNA unique molecular identifiers. MiXCR, applied by TCRdb to the 5' RACE reads, yields one record per CDR3 protein. The table records hundreds of thousands of distinct CDR3 sequences, 9% to 15% of them present only once. This clonotype appeared a single time. Its antigen is unknown. A further study also used this sample, focusing on yellow fever vaccine responses in identical twins.

The sample comprised PBMCs. The J gene is TRBJ1-2, the V gene TRBV7-9, with D possibly TRBD1 on 5 matching bases. The TCR was taken from a woman between 18 and 29 years old in good health. CDR3 nucleotides: TGTGCCAGCAGCCCCTATGGGGGTACTGCCTATGGCTACACCTTC. This translates into CASSPYGGTAYGYTF.